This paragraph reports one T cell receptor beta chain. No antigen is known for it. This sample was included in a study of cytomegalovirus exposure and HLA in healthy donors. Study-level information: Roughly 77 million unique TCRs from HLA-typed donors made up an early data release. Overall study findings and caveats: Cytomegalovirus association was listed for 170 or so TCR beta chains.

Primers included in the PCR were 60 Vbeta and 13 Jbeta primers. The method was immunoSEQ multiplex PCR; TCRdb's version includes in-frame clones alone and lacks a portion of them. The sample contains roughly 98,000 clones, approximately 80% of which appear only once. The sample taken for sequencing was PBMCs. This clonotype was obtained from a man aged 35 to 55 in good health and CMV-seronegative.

The CDR3 protein is CASIRRTGTTGELFF. CDR3 sequence (DNA): TGTGCCAGCATTCGTAGGACAGGGACCACCGGGGAGCTGTTTTTT. V and J are TRBV28 and TRBJ2-2; 8 bases are shared with TRBD1. The CDR3 spans 15 residues. Trimming took 7 bases from V and 4 from J; bases not matched to a gene: 8. Germline CDR1 MDHEN, CDR2 SYDVKM.